The rows below give T cell receptor beta chains drawn from one sample of a study of blood T cells in healthy people across ages. TCRdb passed the 5' RACE reads through MiXCR, listing each CDR3 protein once. The data contain some 1,500,000 distinct CDR3 sequences, under 55% of them singletons. The sample taken for sequencing was blood. The receptors were sampled from a woman under 30 in good health. Both conserved end residues are part of each CDR3. The D gene is left open where the match is weak. Size is stated for part of the rows, as once, few or many counts, or as a class when the clone is expanded.

abundance: NA
j_gene: TRBJ2-3
v_gene: TRBV20-1
d_gene: TRBD2
CDR3aa: CSAASGTSGGPSTDTQYF
CDR3nt: TGCAGTGCTGCTTCCGGGACTAGCGGGGGGCCTAGCACAGATACGCAGTATTTT

abundance: NA
j_gene: TRBJ1-5
v_gene: TRBV24-1
d_gene: NA
CDR3aa: CATSAGTGYSNQPQHF
CDR3nt: TGTGCCACCAGCGCCGGGACGGGTTATAGCAATCAGCCCCAGCATTTT

abundance: NA
j_gene: TRBJ2-5
v_gene: TRBV3-1
d_gene: NA
CDR3aa: CASRGEGHKQYF
CDR3nt: TGTGCCAGCAGGGGTGAGGGCCACAAGCAGTACTTC

abundance: few
j_gene: TRBJ2-2
v_gene: TRBV11-2
d_gene: NA
CDR3aa: CASSYGTANTGELFF
CDR3nt: TGTGCCAGCAGCTATGGGACGGCGAACACCGGGGAGCTGTTTTTT

abundance: NA
j_gene: TRBJ2-7
v_gene: TRBV7-7
d_gene: NA
CDR3aa: CASSPTHGQFHEQYF
CDR3nt: TGTGCTAGCAGCCCTACACATGGACAGTTCCACGAGCAGTACTTC

abundance: NA
j_gene: TRBJ1-1
v_gene: TRBV5-1
d_gene: TRBD1
CDR3aa: CASSLATGRGNTEAFF
CDR3nt: TGCGCCAGCAGCCTTGCGACAGGGCGAGGGAACACTGAAGCTTTCTTT

abundance: few
j_gene: TRBJ2-1
v_gene: TRBV30
d_gene: TRBD2
CDR3aa: CAWSDRTSVYNEQFF
CDR3nt: TGTGCCTGGAGTGACCGGACTAGCGTCTACAATGAGCAGTTCTTC

abundance: few
j_gene: TRBJ1-2
v_gene: TRBV2
d_gene: NA
CDR3aa: CASRVGANYGYTF
CDR3nt: TGTGCCAGCAGAGTAGGGGCAAACTATGGCTACACCTTC

abundance: once
j_gene: TRBJ2-1
v_gene: TRBV7-2
d_gene: TRBD2
CDR3aa: CASRGGAGKYNEQFF
CDR3nt: TGTGCCAGCAGGGGAGGGGCGGGGAAATACAATGAGCAGTTCTTC

abundance: few
j_gene: TRBJ2-1
v_gene: TRBV11-2
d_gene: NA
CDR3aa: CASSSYSGGYNEQFF
CDR3nt: TGTGCCAGCAGCTCGTATAGCGGAGGCTACAATGAGCAGTTCTTC

abundance: few
j_gene: TRBJ2-7
v_gene: TRBV7-8
d_gene: NA
CDR3aa: CASSLARGPSSYEQYF
CDR3nt: TGTGCCAGCAGCTTAGCTCGGGGGCCGAGCTCCTACGAGCAGTACTTC

abundance: NA
j_gene: TRBJ1-5
v_gene: TRBV7-3
d_gene: NA
CDR3aa: CASSLNTDQPQHF
CDR3nt: TGTGCCAGCAGCTTAAATACTGATCAGCCCCAGCATTTT

abundance: NA
j_gene: TRBJ1-6
v_gene: TRBV27
d_gene: NA
CDR3aa: CASSFYAGTLHF
CDR3nt: TGTGCCAGCAGTTTTTATGCCGGGACCCTCCACTTT

abundance: NA
j_gene: TRBJ2-3
v_gene: TRBV4-3
d_gene: TRBD1
CDR3aa: CASSRRRDRASDTQYF
CDR3nt: TGCGCCAGCAGCCGACGCCGGGACAGGGCCTCTGATACGCAGTATTTT

abundance: NA
j_gene: TRBJ2-4
v_gene: TRBV6-5
d_gene: NA
CDR3aa: CASSYLDGTKNIQYF
CDR3nt: TGTGCCAGCAGTTACCTGGACGGGACCAAAAACATTCAGTACTTC

abundance: many
j_gene: TRBJ2-1
v_gene: TRBV29-1
d_gene: TRBD2
CDR3aa: CSVEPGTSGRIDEQFF
CDR3nt: TGCAGCGTTGAACCCGGGACTAGCGGGAGGATCGATGAGCAGTTCTTC

abundance: NA
j_gene: TRBJ2-5
v_gene: TRBV4-1
d_gene: NA
CDR3aa: CASSLLVVGETQYF
CDR3nt: TGCGCCAGCAGCCTACTAGTTGTGGGGGAGACCCAGTACTTC

abundance: many
j_gene: TRBJ1-1
v_gene: TRBV7-9
d_gene: NA
CDR3aa: CASSLQDGEAFF
CDR3nt: TGTGCCAGCAGCCTGCAGGACGGTGAAGCTTTCTTT

abundance: NA
j_gene: TRBJ2-1
v_gene: TRBV29-1
d_gene: TRBD2
CDR3aa: CSVGLAGSSYNEQFF
CDR3nt: TGCAGCGTCGGACTAGCGGGTAGCTCCTACAATGAGCAGTTCTTC

abundance: NA
j_gene: TRBJ1-2
v_gene: TRBV2
d_gene: TRBD1
CDR3aa: CASRGTGRYYGYTF
CDR3nt: TGTGCCAGTCGAGGGACAGGGAGGTACTATGGCTACACCTTC

abundance: NA
j_gene: TRBJ2-1
v_gene: TRBV27
d_gene: NA
CDR3aa: CASSLSDPYNEQFF
CDR3nt: TGTGCCAGCAGTTTATCTGACCCCTACAATGAGCAGTTCTTC

abundance: once
j_gene: TRBJ1-6
v_gene: TRBV27
d_gene: NA
CDR3aa: CASSLSSGTYNSPLHF
CDR3nt: TGTGCCAGCAGTTTATCGTCGGGGACCTATAATTCACCCCTCCACTTT

abundance: NA
j_gene: TRBJ2-2
v_gene: TRBV20-1
d_gene: TRBD2
CDR3aa: CSARDASGGDTGGLFF
CDR3nt: TGCAGTGCTAGAGATGCTAGCGGGGGGGACACCGGGGGGCTGTTTTTT

abundance: NA
j_gene: TRBJ1-5
v_gene: TRBV7-2
d_gene: NA
CDR3aa: CASSRLWDTNQPQHF
CDR3nt: TGTGCCAGCAGTCGCCTCTGGGACACTAATCAGCCCCAGCATTTT

abundance: few
j_gene: TRBJ1-2
v_gene: TRBV12-3/TRBV12-4
d_gene: NA
CDR3aa: CASSFVGESYGYTF
CDR3nt: TGTGCCAGCAGTTTCGTCGGCGAATCCTATGGCTACACCTTC

abundance: NA
j_gene: TRBJ2-7
v_gene: TRBV3-1
d_gene: NA
CDR3aa: CASSHLRERSSYEQYF
CDR3nt: TGTGCCAGCAGCCATCTCAGGGAACGGAGCTCCTACGAGCAGTACTTC

abundance: few
j_gene: TRBJ2-1
v_gene: TRBV25-1
d_gene: NA
CDR3aa: CASSEVGGQIEQFF
CDR3nt: TGTGCCAGCAGTGAGGTCGGGGGACAAATTGAGCAGTTCTTC

abundance: NA
j_gene: TRBJ2-7
v_gene: TRBV15
d_gene: TRBD1
CDR3aa: CATSGGTPDRAYEQYF
CDR3nt: TGTGCCACCAGCGGAGGAACCCCAGACAGGGCCTACGAGCAGTACTTC

abundance: NA
j_gene: TRBJ2-3
v_gene: TRBV7-2
d_gene: TRBD1
CDR3aa: CASRSGQPTDTQYF
CDR3nt: TGTGCCAGCAGATCGGGACAGCCCACAGATACGCAGTATTTT

abundance: NA
j_gene: TRBJ2-7
v_gene: TRBV10-3
d_gene: NA
CDR3aa: CAVSEGYEQYF
CDR3nt: TGTGCCGTCAGTGAGGGATACGAGCAGTACTTC

abundance: NA
j_gene: TRBJ2-7
v_gene: TRBV27
d_gene: TRBD1
CDR3aa: CASSLFVAQGAYNEQYF
CDR3nt: TGTGCCAGCAGTTTATTCGTGGCGCAGGGGGCCTACAATGAGCAGTACTTC

abundance: few
j_gene: TRBJ2-5
v_gene: TRBV7-2
d_gene: NA
CDR3aa: CASSPVVQETQYF
CDR3nt: TGTGCCAGCTCACCAGTTGTACAAGAGACCCAGTACTTC

abundance: few
j_gene: TRBJ1-5
v_gene: TRBV10-3
d_gene: TRBD1
CDR3aa: CAVTGDSNQPQHF
CDR3nt: TGTGCCGTCACAGGGGATAGCAATCAGCCCCAGCATTTT

abundance: many
j_gene: TRBJ1-1
v_gene: TRBV7-9
d_gene: TRBD1
CDR3aa: CASSPQGGTEAFF
CDR3nt: TGTGCCAGCAGCCCGCAGGGGGGCACTGAAGCTTTCTTT

abundance: NA
j_gene: TRBJ1-4
v_gene: TRBV6-6
d_gene: NA
CDR3aa: CASSYSRGAGHEKLFF
CDR3nt: TGTGCCAGCAGTTACTCGAGAGGGGCAGGGCATGAAAAACTGTTTTTT

abundance: NA
j_gene: TRBJ2-5
v_gene: TRBV7-2
d_gene: TRBD2
CDR3aa: CASSLGAAGGQETQYF
CDR3nt: TGTGCCAGCAGCTTAGGGGCTGCGGGAGGCCAAGAGACCCAGTACTTC

abundance: few
j_gene: TRBJ2-2
v_gene: TRBV12-3/TRBV12-4
d_gene: NA
CDR3aa: CASSPRRVTGELFF
CDR3nt: TGTGCCAGCAGTCCCCGCAGGGTCACCGGGGAGCTGTTTTTT

abundance: NA
j_gene: TRBJ2-2
v_gene: TRBV7-2
d_gene: NA
CDR3aa: CASSLGLTGELTGELFF
CDR3nt: TGTGCCAGCAGCTTAGGCTTAACGGGGGAGCTCACCGGGGAGCTGTTTTTT

abundance: few
j_gene: TRBJ1-2
v_gene: TRBV12-3/TRBV12-4
d_gene: NA
CDR3aa: CASSLVQQLHGYTF
CDR3nt: TGTGCCAGCAGCCTAGTTCAGCAGCTCCATGGCTACACCTTC

abundance: NA
j_gene: TRBJ1-1
v_gene: TRBV20-1
d_gene: NA
CDR3aa: CSSTPSGVGTEAFF
CDR3nt: TGCAGTTCAACTCCATCGGGGGTAGGCACTGAAGCTTTCTTT

abundance: once
j_gene: TRBJ1-2
v_gene: TRBV9
d_gene: TRBD1
CDR3aa: CASSVDPGTGGYGYTF
CDR3nt: TGTGCCAGCAGCGTCGATCCCGGGACAGGGGGGTATGGCTACACCTTC

abundance: few
j_gene: TRBJ2-1
v_gene: TRBV4-3
d_gene: NA
CDR3aa: CASSQESLAANNEQFF
CDR3nt: TGCGCCAGCAGCCAAGAAAGCCTAGCAGCTAACAATGAGCAGTTCTTC

abundance: few
j_gene: TRBJ1-2
v_gene: TRBV7-2
d_gene: TRBD1
CDR3aa: CASSLRRGQSYGYTF
CDR3nt: TGTGCCAGCAGCCTCCGACGGGGACAGTCCTATGGCTACACCTTC

abundance: few
j_gene: TRBJ2-5
v_gene: TRBV6-5
d_gene: NA
CDR3aa: CASSYMATYNEQYF
CDR3nt: TGTGCCAGCAGTTACATGGCGACCTACAATGAGCAGTACTTC